The text below deals with one T cell receptor (beta chain). Per the original methods: Reference gene primers were amplified, and this amplification served to estimate nucleated cell counts. Sequencing was performed with immunoSEQ multiplex PCR; in TCRdb, only in-frame clones are kept and a portion is missing. V and J calls and clone size are given by that table; D and trimming were obtained from the DNA. The sample includes under 130,000 clones, about 90% of them seen just once. The data were taken from a study of blood T cell repertoires in COVID-19. Study as a whole: There were acute and convalescent COVID-19 samples, and they came from the United States, Italy and Spain. PBMCs, B-cell-depleted T cells, or T cells provided the cDNA or gDNA that made up the material.

This CDR3 has 13 amino acids. J lost 5 bases, V lost 5 bases, and 3 bases had no gene match. Germline CDR1 LNHDA, CDR2 SQIVND (reference sequence). The sequence was collected from a human donor in a cohort sampled during active COVID-19. J is TRBJ2-7 and V is TRBV19, with 10 bases matching TRBD2. The sequenced material came from peripheral blood. CDR3 loop: CASSVLAGNEQYF. The CDR3 DNA sequence: TGTGCCAGTAGTGTACTAGCGGGAAACGAGCAGTACTTC.